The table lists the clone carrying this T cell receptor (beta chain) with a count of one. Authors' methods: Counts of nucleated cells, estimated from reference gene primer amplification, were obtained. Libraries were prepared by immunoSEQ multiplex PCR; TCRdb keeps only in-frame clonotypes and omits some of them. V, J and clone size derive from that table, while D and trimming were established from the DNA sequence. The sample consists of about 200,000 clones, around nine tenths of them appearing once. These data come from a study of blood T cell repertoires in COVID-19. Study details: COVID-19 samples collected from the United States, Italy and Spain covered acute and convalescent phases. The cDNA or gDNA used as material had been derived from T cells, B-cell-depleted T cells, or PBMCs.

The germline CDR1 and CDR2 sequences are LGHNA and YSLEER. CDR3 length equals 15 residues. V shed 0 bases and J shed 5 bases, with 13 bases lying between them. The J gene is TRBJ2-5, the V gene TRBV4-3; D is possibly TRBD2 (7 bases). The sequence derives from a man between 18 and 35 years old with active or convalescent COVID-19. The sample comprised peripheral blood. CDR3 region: CASSQEGAGEETQYF. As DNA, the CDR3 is TGCGCCAGCAGCCAAGAGGGGGCGGGAGAGGAGACCCAGTACTTC.